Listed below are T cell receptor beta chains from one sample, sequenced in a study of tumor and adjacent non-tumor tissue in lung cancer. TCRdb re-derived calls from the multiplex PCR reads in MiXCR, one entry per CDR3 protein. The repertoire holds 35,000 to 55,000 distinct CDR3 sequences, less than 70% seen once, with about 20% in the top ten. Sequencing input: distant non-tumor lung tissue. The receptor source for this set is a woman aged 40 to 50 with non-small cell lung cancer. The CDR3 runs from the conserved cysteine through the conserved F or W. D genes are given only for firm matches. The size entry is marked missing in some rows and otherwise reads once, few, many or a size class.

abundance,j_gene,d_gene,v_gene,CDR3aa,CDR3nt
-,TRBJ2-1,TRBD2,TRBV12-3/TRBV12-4,CASSSSGTSCNGQFF,TGTGCCAGCAGTTCCAGCGGGACCTCCTGCAATGGGCAGTTCTTC
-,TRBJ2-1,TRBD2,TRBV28,CASSRFLRELRFF,TGTGCCAGCAGTCGGTTTCTGCGGGAGCTAAGGTTCTTC
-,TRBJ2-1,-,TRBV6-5,CARSLSGSASSYNKQFF,TGTGCCAGAAGTCTTAGCGGCTCTGCCAGCTCCTACAATAAGCAGTTCTTC
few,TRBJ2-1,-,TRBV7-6,CASSLDEGTSSYNEQFF,TGTGCCAGCAGCTTAGATGAGGGAACCTCCTCCTACAATGAGCAGTTCTTC
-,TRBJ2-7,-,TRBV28,CVSSLSVTSGYEQYF,TGTGTCAGCAGTTTAAGCGTGACCTCTGGATACGAGCAGTACTTC
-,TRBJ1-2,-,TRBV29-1,CSILTGTLYGYTF,TGCAGCATTTTGACAGGCACCCTTTATGGCTACACCTTC
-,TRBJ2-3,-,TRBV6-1,CANGSGRTDTHYF,TGTGCCAATGGGTCAGGAAGGACAGATACGCATTATTTT
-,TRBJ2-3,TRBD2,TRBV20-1,CSQSRPNSTPGLNTDTQCF,TGCAGTCAAAGCCGGCCGAACTCCACACCGGGACTAAACACAGATACGCAGTGTTTT
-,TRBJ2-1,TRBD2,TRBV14,CARSQGAGGNEQFF,TGTGCCAGGAGTCAAGGAGCGGGGGGAAATGAGCAGTTCTTC
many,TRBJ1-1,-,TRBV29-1,CSVNPLGVKAFF,TGCAGCGTGAACCCTCTGGGGGTCAAAGCTTTCTTT
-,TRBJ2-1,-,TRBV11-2,CASSDLGYEQFF,TGTGCCAGCAGCGACCTGGGGTATGAGCAATTCTTC
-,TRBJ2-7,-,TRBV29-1,CSVGGRNTYGQYF,TGCAGCGTTGGAGGGCGCAACACCTACGGGCAGTACTTC
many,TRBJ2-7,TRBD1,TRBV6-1,CASSGSNRGAYEQYF,TGTGCCAGCAGTGGAAGCAACAGGGGGGCCTACGAGCAGTACTTC
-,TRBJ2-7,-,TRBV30,CAWSTPAGWDVQYF,TGTGCCTGGAGTACCCCGGCAGGGTGGGACGTGCAGTACTTC
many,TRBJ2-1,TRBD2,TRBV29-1,CSTLAGGSYNEQFF,TGCAGCACACTAGCGGGAGGCTCCTACAATGAGCAGTTCTTC
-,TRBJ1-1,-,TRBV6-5,CVSSSPGRDIEAFF,TGTGTGAGCAGCAGCCCGGGACGGGACATTGAAGCTTTCTTT
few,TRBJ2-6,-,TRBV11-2,CASSWSDPSGANVLTF,TGTGCTAGCAGTTGGTCAGACCCCTCTGGGGCCAACGTCCTGACTTTC
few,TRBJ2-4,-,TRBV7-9,CASSSPTSGDGVKNIQYF,TGTGCCAGCAGCTCCCCAACCTCTGGGGATGGAGTCAAAAACATTCAGTACTTC
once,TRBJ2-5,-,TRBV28,CTSSQSQKTQYF,TGTACCAGCTCACAGTCCCAAAAGACCCAGTACTTC
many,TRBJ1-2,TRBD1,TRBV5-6,CASSLGDRGIYGYTF,TGTGCCAGCAGCTTAGGGGACAGGGGCATCTATGGCTACACCTTC
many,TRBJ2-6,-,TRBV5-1,CASSFPPGANVLTF,TGCGCCAGCAGCTTTCCTCCTGGGGCCAACGTCCTGACTTTC
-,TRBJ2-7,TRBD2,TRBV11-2,CDSSFAPPVLAGEQYF,TGTGACAGCAGCTTCGCTCCGCCGGTACTAGCGGGCGAGCAGTACTTC
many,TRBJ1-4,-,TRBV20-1,CSAGRLNEKLFF,TGCAGTGCGGGCCGCCTAAATGAAAAACTGTTTTTT
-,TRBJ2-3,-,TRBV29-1,CSDPQGPTDTHYF,TGCAGCGATCCTCAAGGGCCCACAGATACGCATTATTTT
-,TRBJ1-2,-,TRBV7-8,CAISVTENYGYTF,TGTGCCATCAGCGTCACAGAAAACTATGGCTATACCTTC
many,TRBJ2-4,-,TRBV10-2,CASTPGRAQNIQYF,TGCGCCAGCACCCCGGGCAGGGCCCAAAACATTCAGTACTTC
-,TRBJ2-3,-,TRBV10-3,CAISERKGVGDTQYF,TGTGCCATTAGTGAAAGAAAGGGAGTAGGAGATACGCAATATTTT
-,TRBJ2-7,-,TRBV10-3,CAISESGRQREQYF,TGTGCCATCAGTGAGTCAGGCAGGCAACGGGAGCAGTACTTC
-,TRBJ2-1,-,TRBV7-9,CASSLGGRGDNEQFF,TGTGCCAGCAGCTTAGGAGGCCGAGGAGACAATGAGCAGTTCTTC
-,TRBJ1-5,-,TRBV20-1,CSARGGHANQPQHF,TGCAGTGCTAGAGGCGGACATGCCAATCAGCCCCAGCATTTT
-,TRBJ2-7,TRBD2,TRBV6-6,CASSFILPSSGAPRGCEQYF,TGTGCCAGCAGTTTTATCCTCCCTTCTAGCGGGGCCCCTCGGGGGTGTGAGCAGTACTTC
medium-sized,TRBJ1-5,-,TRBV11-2,CASSSNSMTQHF,TGTGCCAGCAGCTCTAACTCAATGACCCAGCATTTT
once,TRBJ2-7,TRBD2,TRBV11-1,CASSLISGNQYGQYF,TGTGCCAGCAGCCTAATTAGCGGGAACCAGTACGGGCAGTACTTC
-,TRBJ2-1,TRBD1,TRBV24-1,CVTQTGANNGQFF,TGTGTCACCCAGACAGGGGCCAACAATGGGCAGTTCTTC
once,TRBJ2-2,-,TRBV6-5,CTSSFGSGELFF,TGTACCAGCAGTTTCGGATCCGGGGAGCTGTTTTTT
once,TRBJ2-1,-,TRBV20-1,CTARDGLAAPSYNEQFF,TGCACTGCTAGAGACGGGTTAGCGGCCCCCTCCTACAATGAGCAGTTCTTC
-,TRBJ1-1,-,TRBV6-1,CASSGKGLAEAFF,TGTGCCAGCAGCGGAAAGGGTTTAGCAGAAGCTTTCTTT